This TCR beta chain was found in a study of blood T cell repertoires in COVID-19. The germline V gene has CDR1 LNHNV and CDR2 YYDKDF (reference sequence). This CDR3 spans 18 amino acids. Losses at the gene ends were 1 base for V and 8 bases for J; bases not matched to a gene: 12. Clones were read by immunoSEQ multiplex PCR, and TCRdb kept only the in-frame ones, dropping some. The sample holds around 50,000 clones, 80% to 95% seen once. Enrolled during active infection, Seattle patients were then followed longitudinally. This receptor was taken from a man aged 55 to 70 with COVID-19, enrolled during active disease. This rearrangement joins TRBV15 to TRBJ1-6; 9 nucleotides match TRBD1. Sequences were obtained from peripheral blood. The CDR3 nucleotides are TGTGCCACCAGCAGAGGAACCGGGACAGGGCGTAGTCATTCACCCCTCCACTTT. Translation: CATSRGTGTGRSHSPLHF.